The present entry profiles one T cell receptor beta chain with its context. Its antigen specificity is not known. iaTreg cells were HLA-DR+ Treg cells, more frequent in NO ID than ID patients at Tend; hypothesised to expand during inflammation. TCR repertoires were obtained from about 11 juvenile idiopathic arthritis patients with active disease who had not reached inactive disease, of whom 3 were polyarticular and 8 were oligoarticular. The median age of the TCR-sequenced patients was about 10 years (range about 2.1-25), and their median disease duration was 7 years (range 0.2-19.1). The samples used for TCR repertoire analysis were collected at two centres in Italy. Peripheral blood mononuclear cells were separated using a Histopaque-1077 density gradient and frozen in about 90% FCS with around 10% DMSO. The method behind the library was the immunoSEQ multiplex PCR assay. TCRbeta CDR3 sequencing was performed by Adaptive Biotechnologies. The paper's processing steps were these. Repertoire similarity was assessed using the Chao-modified Jaccard index and the median clonotype overlap from 200 random subsamples at equal sample size. The similarity analyses were run on either productive nucleotide sequences or amino acid sequences translated in silico. To compare repertoires, the researchers applied hierarchical clustering with single linkage as well as t-SNE, based on Chao-modified Jaccard distances. Repertoire diversity was measured with the Renyi index after sample size normalisation across a range of alpha values. This is the immuneACCESS table as TCRdb keeps it, with only in-frame sequences that have V and J called. A part of the clones is gone; compared with another copy, unresolved V genes explain less than half, and the rest is unexplained. V and J calls and clone size are as listed in that table; D and trimming were resolved from the DNA. The data table for this sample lists about 9,900 clones. About 1.8% of the sample goes to the ten largest clones.

These data originate in a study of synovial regulatory T cells in juvenile arthritis (dated by TCRdb to between 2015 and 2016). Some background on the complete study: Among the sequenced patients, a few were classified as therapy-naive, methotrexate plus infliximab was given to one, methotrexate was given to five or six, and treatment information was unavailable for one. The TCR repertoire comparisons covered Treg and Teff subsets from over ten JIA patients with active disease. The study compared the TCRbeta CDR3 repertoires of blood iaTreg cells, other blood Treg cells and synovial fluid Treg cells taken from matched patient samples. Effector T cell subsets were also sequenced in this cohort for comparisons, but the Treg dataset alone covers only blood and synovial fluid Treg cells. What the research found in general, with its limitations: iaTreg TCR repertoires were found to be largely private across patients and to partially overlap with synovial Teff and blood CPL repertoires. Synovial Treg cells shared more CDR3 sequences with iaTreg cells than with other blood Treg cells; Chao-Jaccard similarity confirmed closer relation. Lower TCR diversity was observed in blood iaTreg cells than in other blood Treg cells, consistent with antigen-driven expansion.

From the germline V gene, CDR1 is SNHLY and CDR2 is FYNNEI. Including cysteine and phenylalanine, the CDR3 has 15 amino acids. The record lacks a DNA sequence. The clonotype comes from a donor aged 2-35 years with juvenile idiopathic arthritis. Sequencing was performed on Treg cells from blood. The sample's cell subset or site label, decoded: HLA-DR+ inflammation-associated blood Treg cells. The chain was built from TRBV2 and TRBJ1-5. The CDR3 amino acid sequence is: CASSGGGTSNQPQHF.